This T cell receptor beta chain was identified in a study of control samples from healthy donors and cancer patients. This clone was counted only a few times. Sequencing used immunoSEQ multiplex PCR; TCRdb keeps in-frame clones, though not all of them. This repertoire shows more than 65,000 clones, more than 80% found once; its top ten account for over 13%. V was clipped by 5 bases and J by 8 bases, with 21 bases between them. The CDR3 runs 15 residues. Germline CDR1 and CDR2: PRHDT and FYEKMQ (reference sequence). Sample: blood. The J gene is TRBJ1-2, the V gene TRBV13; a weak D match, TRBD1 (6 bases). The clonotype comes from a man aged 50 or older in good health. The DNA for the CDR3 is TGTGCCAGCAGCAAACAGGGATCAGTACTTGGAGGCTACACCTTC. It translates to CASSKQGSVLGGYTF.